Shown below are 18 T cell receptor beta chains from a single sample sequenced in a study of cytomegalovirus exposure and HLA in healthy donors. The PCR made use of 60 Vbeta and 13 Jbeta primers. Sequencing used immunoSEQ multiplex PCR; TCRdb keeps in-frame clones, though not all of them. The sample yields about 150,000 clones, nearly 80% seen once. The material sequenced was PBMCs. The receptors stem from a man younger than 40 in good health and CMV-seropositive.

The CDR3 spells CAISGGGQGLDYEQYF. CDR3 nucleotide sequence: TGTGCCATCAGTGGGGGGGGACAGGGGCTGGACTACGAGCAGTACTTC. The gene calls are TRBV10-3 and TRBJ2-5; 10 bases align to TRBD1. The J call may be wrong; the DNA end is better matched by TRBJ2-7. The germline V gene encodes CDR1 ENHRY and CDR2 SYGVKD. The CDR3 is made up of 16 amino acids.

V and J are TRBV11-2 and TRBJ2-7, with D possibly matching TRBD1 (6 bases). Looked up from germline, CDR1 is SGHAT and CDR2 is FQNNGV. The length of the CDR3 is 14 residues. V lost 1 base and J 1 base, leaving 8 bases between the germline ends. The CDR3 is CASSLAGQSYEQYF. In nucleotides, the CDR3 is TGTGCCAGCAGCTTAGCGGGACAATCCTACGAGCAGTACTTC.

The rearrangement uses TRBV15 and TRBJ1-1, with a tentative D call TRBD1 (5 bases). CDR1 and CDR2 from the germline V gene are LNHNV and YYDKDF (reference sequence). Trimming pared 0 bases from V and 0 bases from J, leaving 8 bases between. The CDR3 extends over 15 amino acids. The CDR3 DNA reads TGTGCCACCAGCAGAGACCCAGGGTTGAACACTGAAGCTTTCTTT. This sequence encodes CATSRDPGLNTEAFF. Full variable domain (remainder filled in from reference TRBV15 and TRBJ1-1): DAMVIQNPRYQVTQFGKPVTLSCSQTLNHNVMYWYQQKSSQAPKLLFHYYDKDFNNEADTPDNFQSRRPNTSFCFLDIRSPGLGDTAMYLCATSRDPGLNTEAFFGQGTRLTVV.

This clone showed up just once. The CDR3 sequence is CASSLGQRFSYNEQFF. Here the CDR3 DNA reads TGTGCCAGCAGCTTAGGACAGAGATTCTCCTACAATGAGCAGTTCTTC. The chain links TRBV7-6 to TRBJ2-1; weak D call: TRBD1 (5 bases). Trimming left V 1 base short and J 0 bases short, with 10 bases between. Germline loops: CDR1 SGHVS, CDR2 FNYEAQ. CDR3 length: 16 amino acids.

The V call is TRBV5-4, the J call TRBJ2-2; no clear D gene. The CDR3 has 14 residues. V lost 0 bases and J 4 bases, leaving 7 bases between the germline ends. Germline CDR1 and CDR2: SGHNT and YYREEE (reference sequence). The CDR3: CASSLGRSTGELFF. DNA of the CDR3: TGTGCCAGCAGCTTGGGACGGAGCACCGGGGAGCTGTTTTTT.

This chain links TRBV7-2 with TRBJ2-3; D may be TRBD2 (5 bases). This CDR3 has 16 amino acids. Germline V gene data show CDR1 as SGHTA and CDR2 as FQGNSA. The V end was cut by 1 base, the J end by 5 bases, with 16 bases between. The CDR3 coding sequence is TGTGCCAGCAGCTTAGGAGGGATCAGCCAAGGAGATACGCAGTATTTT. Protein product: CASSLGGISQGDTQYF. Together with reference TRBV7-2 and TRBJ2-3, the CDR3 gives the full variable domain: GAGVSQSPSNKVTEKGKDVELRCDPISGHTALYWYRQSLGQGLEFLIYFQGNSAPDKSGLPSDRFSAERTGGSVSTLTIQRTQQEDSAVYLCASSLGGISQGDTQYFGPGTRLTVL.

CDR3 loop: CASAGTSGPTDTQYF. DNA of the CDR3: TGCGCCAGCGCCGGGACTAGCGGCCCCACAGATACGCAGTATTTT. The chain uses TRBV5-1 and TRBJ2-3, with TRBD2 identical over 11 bases. The CDR3 consists of 15 residues. CDR1 and CDR2 from the germline V gene are SGHRS and YFSETQ. Trimming cost V 7 bases and J 2 bases; bases outside gene matches: 6.

The V gene is TRBV10-3, the J gene TRBJ1-2; 7 bases are shared with TRBD1. Germline CDR1 reads ENHRY; CDR2 reads SYGVKD. CDR3 length: 16 residues. J gave up 5 bases and V 2 bases, and 11 bases lay outside the gene matches. This chain's CDR3 is CAISEPQTGAKYGYTF. CDR3 DNA: TGTGCCATCAGTGAGCCCCAAACAGGGGCGAAATATGGCTACACCTTC.

About this clone: The junction departs from the called germline gene at one end, perhaps through a read error. The V call is TRBV13, the J call TRBJ1-4; TRBD1 agrees at 9 bases. Per the germline V gene, CDR1 is PRHDT and CDR2 is FYEKMQ (reference sequence). The CDR3 is made up of 15 amino acids. CDR3 loop: CASSLGTGSYEKLFF. CDR3 DNA: TGTGCCAGCAGCCTAGGGACAGGGTCTTACGAAAAACTGTTTTTT.

This clone was detected a few times. The CDR3 bases are TGCGCCAGCAGCTTTAGCGGGAGGGCCCTGAATGAGCAGTTCTTC. This gives the protein CASSFSGRALNEQFF. The chain recombines TRBV5-1 with TRBJ2-1; 11 bases agree with TRBD2. The V gene end was trimmed by 2 bases and the J gene end by 7 bases; junction bases not matched to a gene: 5. Germline V gene data show CDR1 as SGHRS and CDR2 as YFSETQ. The length of the CDR3 is 15 residues.

The chain employs TRBV27 and TRBJ1-5, with TRBD1 identical over 10 bases. V dropped 3 bases and J dropped 4; count of bases not matched to a gene: 6. CDR3 length equals 16 residues. Per germline, CDR1 MNHEY and CDR2 SMNVEV (reference sequence). The chain's CDR3 is CASSFHGQGVNQPQHF. For the CDR3, the DNA is TGTGCCAGCAGTTTCCATGGACAGGGGGTAAATCAGCCCCAGCATTTT.

The chain joins TRBV28 to TRBJ1-1; 7 positions match TRBD1. The junction had 14 bases not matched to a gene; V was cut back by 5 bases and J by 5 bases. The CDR3 loop spans 16 amino acids. Germline V gives CDR1 MDHEN, CDR2 SYDVKM. DNA of the CDR3: TGTGCCAGCAGTCTCCTCGGGGCAGGGGGTGAAACTGAAGCTTTCTTT. This codes for CASSLLGAGGETEAFF.

With regard to this clone: This sample also contains other DNA sequences that code for the same CDR3. The chain joins TRBV4-1 to TRBJ2-1, with TRBD2 identical over 11 bases. This CDR3 is built from 18 residues. Trimming cost V 1 base and J 0 bases; bases outside gene matches: 5. Germline V gives CDR1 MGHRA, CDR2 YSYEKL. The DNA of the CDR3 is TGCGCCAGCAGCCAAGTGCTAGCGGGAGGTTCCTCCTACAATGAGCAGTTCTTC. Residues: CASSQVLAGGSSYNEQFF.

Comment on this clone: The same CDR3 is also encoded by other DNA sequences in this sample. The gene calls are TRBV6-1 and TRBJ1-5; TRBD1 matches 9 bases. The CDR3 is made up of 15 amino acids. Germline V CDR1 and CDR2: MNHNS, SASEGT. V lost 6 bases and J lost 3; bases outside the gene matches: 6. In DNA form, the CDR3 reads TGTGCCAGCAGCTGGGACAGGGAACCCAATCAGCCCCAGCATTTT. Amino acids: CASSWDREPNQPQHF.

The CDR3 DNA sequence: TGTGCCAGCAGCCAAGACCCCACTGGCGCCACGGGCACCGGGGAGCTGTTTTTT. Translating it yields CASSQDPTGATGTGELFF. The chain links TRBV4-2 to TRBJ2-2; D not certain. CDR1 LGHNA and CDR2 YNFKEQ come from the germline V gene. CDR3 length equals 18 residues. V was trimmed by 0 bases and J by 4 bases, leaving 18 bases between them.

This chain uses TRBV28 with TRBJ1-2; 8 bases fit TRBD1. Losses at the gene ends were 6 bases for V and 4 bases for J; bases not matched to a gene: 7. The CDR3 has 14 amino acids. Germline CDR1 MDHEN, CDR2 SYDVKM. The DNA for the CDR3 is TGTGCCAGCAGAAAACCGGACAGGGCCTATGGCTACACCTTC. This gives the protein CASRKPDRAYGYTF.

This sequence joins TRBV18 and TRBJ1-1; TRBD1 agrees at 10 bases. In germline, CDR1 is KGHSH, CDR2 LQKENI. The CDR3 has 18 amino acids. V lost 2 bases and J lost 0; bases outside the gene matches: 9. The CDR3, as DNA: TGTGCCAGCTCACCAACCGCCGGGACAGGGGCGATGAACACTGAAGCTTTCTTT. Its protein product is CASSPTAGTGAMNTEAFF.

This clone showed up just a few times. This rearrangement joins TRBV5-6 to TRBJ1-1; D uncertain. The V end was cut by 0 bases, the J end by 8 bases, with 8 bases between. This CDR3 region has 12 residues. Germline loops: CDR1 SGHDT, CDR2 YYEEEE. This CDR3 reads CASSLGSREAFF. CDR3 sequence (DNA): TGTGCCAGCAGCTTGGGCAGTCGAGAAGCTTTCTTT.